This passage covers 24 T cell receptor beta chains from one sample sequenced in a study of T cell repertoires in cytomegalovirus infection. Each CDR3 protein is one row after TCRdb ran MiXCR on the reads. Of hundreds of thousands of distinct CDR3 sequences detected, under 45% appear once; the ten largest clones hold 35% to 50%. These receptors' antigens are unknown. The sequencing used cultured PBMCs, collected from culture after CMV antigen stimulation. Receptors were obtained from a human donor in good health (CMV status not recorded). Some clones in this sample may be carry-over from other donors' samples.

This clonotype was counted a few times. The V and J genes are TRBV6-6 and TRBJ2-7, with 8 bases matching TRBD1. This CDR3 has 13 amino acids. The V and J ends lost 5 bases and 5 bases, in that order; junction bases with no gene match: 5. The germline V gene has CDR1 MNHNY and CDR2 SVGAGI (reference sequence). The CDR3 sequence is CASSVTGAHEQYF. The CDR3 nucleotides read TGTGCCAGCAGTGTGACAGGGGCCCACGAGCAGTACTTC.

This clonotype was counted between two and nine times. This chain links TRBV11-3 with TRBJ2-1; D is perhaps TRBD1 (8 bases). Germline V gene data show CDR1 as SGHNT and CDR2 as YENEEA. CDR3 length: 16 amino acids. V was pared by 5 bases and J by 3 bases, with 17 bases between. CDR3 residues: CASSPNRGGHYNEQFF. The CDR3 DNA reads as TGTGCCAGCAGCCCTAACAGGGGGGGCCACTACAATGAGCAGTTCTTC.

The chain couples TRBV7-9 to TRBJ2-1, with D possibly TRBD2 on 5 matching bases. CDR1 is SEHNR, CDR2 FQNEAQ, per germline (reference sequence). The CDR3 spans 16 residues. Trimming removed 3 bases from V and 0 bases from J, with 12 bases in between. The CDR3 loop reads CASSFRLQPSYNEQFF. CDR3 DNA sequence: TGTGCCAGCAGCTTTAGACTACAACCCTCCTACAATGAGCAGTTCTTC.

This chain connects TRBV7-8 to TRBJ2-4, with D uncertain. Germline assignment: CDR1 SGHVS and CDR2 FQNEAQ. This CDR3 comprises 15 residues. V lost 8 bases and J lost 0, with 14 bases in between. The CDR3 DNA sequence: TGTGCCAGCTGCTCCAGTTCTATAGCCAAAAACATTCAGTACTTC. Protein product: CASCSSSIAKNIQYF.

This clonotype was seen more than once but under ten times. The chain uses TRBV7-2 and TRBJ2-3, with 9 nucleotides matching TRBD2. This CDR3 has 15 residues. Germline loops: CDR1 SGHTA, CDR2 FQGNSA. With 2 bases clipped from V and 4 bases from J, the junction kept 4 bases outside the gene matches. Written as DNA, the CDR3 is TGTGCCAGCAGCTTACCGGCGGGAGGGCCAGATACGCAGTATTTT. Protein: CASSLPAGGPDTQYF.

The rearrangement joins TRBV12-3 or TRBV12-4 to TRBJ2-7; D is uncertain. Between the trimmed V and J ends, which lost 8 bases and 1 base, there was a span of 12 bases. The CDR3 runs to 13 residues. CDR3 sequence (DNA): TGTGCCAGCGCATGGGCAGGTTCCTACGAGCAGTACTTC. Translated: CASAWAGSYEQYF.

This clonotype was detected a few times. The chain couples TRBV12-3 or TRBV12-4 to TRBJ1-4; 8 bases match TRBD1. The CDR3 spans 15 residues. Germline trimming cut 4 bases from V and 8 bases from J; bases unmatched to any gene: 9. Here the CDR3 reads CASSSGRQGWEKLFF. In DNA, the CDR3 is TGTGCCAGCAGTTCTGGGAGACAGGGGTGGGAAAAACTGTTTTTT.

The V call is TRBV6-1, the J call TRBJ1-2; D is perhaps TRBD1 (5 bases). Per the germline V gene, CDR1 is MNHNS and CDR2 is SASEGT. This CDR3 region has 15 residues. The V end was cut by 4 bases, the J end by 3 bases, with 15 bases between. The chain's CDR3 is CASSVTGWGDYGYTF. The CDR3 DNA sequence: TGTGCCAGCAGTGTAACAGGATGGGGCGACTATGGCTACACCTTC.

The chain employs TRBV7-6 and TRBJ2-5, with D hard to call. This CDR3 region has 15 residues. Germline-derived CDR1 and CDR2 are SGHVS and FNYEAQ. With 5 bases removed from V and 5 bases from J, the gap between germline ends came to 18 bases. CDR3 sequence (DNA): TGTGCCAGCAGCCTCCCCCGACTTGAGGCCGAGACCCAGTACTTC. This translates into CASSLPRLEAETQYF.

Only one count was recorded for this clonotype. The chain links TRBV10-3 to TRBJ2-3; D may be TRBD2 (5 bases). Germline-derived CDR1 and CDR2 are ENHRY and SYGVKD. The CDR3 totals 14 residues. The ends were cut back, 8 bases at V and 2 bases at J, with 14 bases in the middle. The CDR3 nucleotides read TGTGCCATCGCGGCGGGTCCCCCCACAGATACGCAGTATTTT. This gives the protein CAIAAGPPTDTQYF.

CDR3 sequence reads: CASSRLLAGGLSEQFF. The CDR3 nucleotides read TGTGCCAGCAGCAGGCTGCTAGCGGGGGGTCTAAGTGAGCAGTTCTTC. The chain uses TRBV7-2 and TRBJ2-1; 11 positions match TRBD2. Germline-derived CDR1 and CDR2 are SGHTA and FQGNSA. CDR3 length: 16 residues. J gave up 9 bases and V 5 bases, and 12 bases lay outside the gene matches.

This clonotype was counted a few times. The CDR3 protein is CASSLVPLGAEQYF. DNA for the CDR3: TGTGCCAGCAGCTTAGTTCCTTTGGGCGCCGAGCAGTACTTC. The chain combines TRBV7-2 with TRBJ2-7; the D is unclear. Germline loops: CDR1 SGHTA, CDR2 FQGNSA. Trimming took 1 base from V and 6 from J, leaving 13 bases between them. The CDR3 extends over 14 amino acids.

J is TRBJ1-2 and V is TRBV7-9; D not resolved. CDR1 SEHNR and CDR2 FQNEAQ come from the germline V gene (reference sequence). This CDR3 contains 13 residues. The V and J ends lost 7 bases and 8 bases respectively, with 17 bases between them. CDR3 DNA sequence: TGTGCCAGCACCCCCCCGCAGGCCGAGGGCTACACCTTC. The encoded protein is CASTPPQAEGYTF.

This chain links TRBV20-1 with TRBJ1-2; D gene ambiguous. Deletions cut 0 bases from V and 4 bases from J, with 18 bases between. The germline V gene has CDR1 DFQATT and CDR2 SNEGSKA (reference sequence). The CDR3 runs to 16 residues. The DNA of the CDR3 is TGCAGTGCTAGAGATCTGGGGAAAACCCCACCCTATGGCTACACCTTC. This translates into CSARDLGKTPPYGYTF.

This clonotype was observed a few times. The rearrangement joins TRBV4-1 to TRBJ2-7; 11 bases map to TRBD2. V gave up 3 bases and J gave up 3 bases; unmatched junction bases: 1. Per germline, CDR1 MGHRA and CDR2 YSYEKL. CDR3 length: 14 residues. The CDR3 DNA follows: TGCGCCAGCAGCCAGACTAGCGGGAACTACGAGCAGTACTTC. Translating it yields CASSQTSGNYEQYF.

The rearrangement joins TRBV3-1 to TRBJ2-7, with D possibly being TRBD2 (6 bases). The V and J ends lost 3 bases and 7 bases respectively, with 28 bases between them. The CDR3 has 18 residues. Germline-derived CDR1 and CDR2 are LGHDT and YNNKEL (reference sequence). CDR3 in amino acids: CASSHYPRTGVFLREQYF. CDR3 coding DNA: TGTGCCAGCAGCCACTACCCGAGGACGGGGGTATTTCTAAGGGAGCAGTACTTC.

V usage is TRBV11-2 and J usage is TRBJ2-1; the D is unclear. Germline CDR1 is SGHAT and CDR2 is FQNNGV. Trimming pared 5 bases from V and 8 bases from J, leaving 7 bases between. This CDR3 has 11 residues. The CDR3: CASSATYEQFF. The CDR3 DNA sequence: TGTGCCAGCAGCGCCACTTATGAGCAGTTCTTC.

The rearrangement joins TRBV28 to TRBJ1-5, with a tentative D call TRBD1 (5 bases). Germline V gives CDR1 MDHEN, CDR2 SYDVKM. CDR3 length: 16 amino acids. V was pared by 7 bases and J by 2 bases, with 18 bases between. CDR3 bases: TGTGCCAGCAATCCCAGGGCGTATGTTCGCAATCAGCCCCAGCATTTT. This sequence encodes CASNPRAYVRNQPQHF.

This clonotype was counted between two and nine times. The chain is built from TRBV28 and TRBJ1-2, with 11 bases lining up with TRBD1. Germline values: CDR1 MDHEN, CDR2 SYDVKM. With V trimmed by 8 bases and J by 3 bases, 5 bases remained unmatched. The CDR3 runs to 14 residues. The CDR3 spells CASGGTGGYYGYTF. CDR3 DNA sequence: TGTGCCAGCGGCGGGACAGGGGGGTACTATGGCTACACCTTC.

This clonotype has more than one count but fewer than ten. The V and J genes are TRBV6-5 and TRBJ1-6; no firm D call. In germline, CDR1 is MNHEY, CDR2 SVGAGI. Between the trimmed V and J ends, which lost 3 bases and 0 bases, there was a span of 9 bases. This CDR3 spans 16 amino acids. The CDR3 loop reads CASSYLKSSYNSPLHF. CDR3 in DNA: TGTGCCAGCAGTTATCTTAAAAGCTCCTATAATTCACCCCTCCACTTT.

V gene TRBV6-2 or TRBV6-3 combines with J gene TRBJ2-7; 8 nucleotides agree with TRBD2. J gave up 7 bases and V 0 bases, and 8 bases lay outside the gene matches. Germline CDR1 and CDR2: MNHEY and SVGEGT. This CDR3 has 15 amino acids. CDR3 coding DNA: TGTGCCAGCAGTTACTCTGCGGGAGGACTCGGGGAGCAGTACTTC. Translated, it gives CASSYSAGGLGEQYF.

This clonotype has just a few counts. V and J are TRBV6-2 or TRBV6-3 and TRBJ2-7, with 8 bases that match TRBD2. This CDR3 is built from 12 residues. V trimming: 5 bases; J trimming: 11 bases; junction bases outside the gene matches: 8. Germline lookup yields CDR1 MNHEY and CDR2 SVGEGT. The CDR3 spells CASSTRLSGEYF. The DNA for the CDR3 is TGTGCCAGCAGTACTCGCCTTAGCGGGGAGTACTTC.

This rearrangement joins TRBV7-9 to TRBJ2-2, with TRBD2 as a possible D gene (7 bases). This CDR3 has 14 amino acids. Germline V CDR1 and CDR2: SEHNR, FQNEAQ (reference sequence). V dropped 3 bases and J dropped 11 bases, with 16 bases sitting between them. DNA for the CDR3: TGTGCCAGCAGCTTGCCTGGAGGGGGGGACGAGCTGTTTTTT. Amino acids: CASSLPGGGDELFF.

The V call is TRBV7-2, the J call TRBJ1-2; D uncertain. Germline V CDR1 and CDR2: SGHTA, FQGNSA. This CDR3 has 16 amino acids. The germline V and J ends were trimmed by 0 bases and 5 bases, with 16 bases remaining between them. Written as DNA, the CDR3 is TGTGCCAGCAGCTTAGCCTTGGCAACAACTGGATATGGCTACACCTTC. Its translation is CASSLALATTGYGYTF.